These T cell receptor beta chains were read from a single sample in a study of post-analysis software for immune sequencing data. TCRdb used MiXCR to reprocess the PCR reads, holding one entry per CDR3 protein. Of approximately 770,000 distinct CDR3 sequences in the sample, approximately 44% were seen once. Sequencing was carried out using blood. These receptors originate from a girl aged 5-17 years with multiple sclerosis. Both conserved end residues are part of each CDR3. The order of the fields is J gene, D gene, V gene, CDR3 length, clone size, CDR3 DNA, CDR3 protein. The D gene is left open where the match is weak. The size field is filled for only some rows; it gives once, few, many or a size class.

>TRBJ1-1|TRBD1|TRBV5-1|16|-
TGCGCCAGCAGCCCGGGGACAGGGGGCATGATCACTGAAGCTTTCTTT
CASSPGTGGMITEAFF
>TRBJ2-1|-|TRBV7-9|15|-
TGTGCCAGCAGCTTCCCTCGGACAGTATACAATGAGCAGTTCTTC
CASSFPRTVYNEQFF
>TRBJ2-5|-|TRBV7-2|13|-
TGTGCCAGCAGCTTGCGGGCGAGGGAGACCCAGTACTTC
CASSLRARETQYF
>TRBJ2-3|TRBD1|TRBV3-1|18|few
TGTGCCAGCAGCCCTGGGACAGGACATGGACCTAGCACAGATACGCAGTATTTT
CASSPGTGHGPSTDTQYF
>TRBJ2-1|-|TRBV5-1|14|few
TGCGCCAGCACTAGGCGGGAAGGCTACAATGAGCAGTTCTTC
CASTRREGYNEQFF
>TRBJ2-5|-|TRBV10-2|17|once
TGCGCCAGCAGTGAGTCCCTAGGTGGCGGCGGACAAGAGACCCAGTACTTC
CASSESLGGGGQETQYF
>TRBJ2-5|TRBD1|TRBV20-1|12|-
TGCAGTGCCACCACAGGGGGGGAGACCCAGTACTTC
CSATTGGETQYF
>TRBJ2-1|-|TRBV15|14|-
TGTGCCATCAGCAGAACAGATTCCTACAATGAGCAGTTCTTC
CAISRTDSYNEQFF
>TRBJ2-3|-|TRBV29-1|12|-
TGCAGCGTAGGACCCAACACAGATACGCAGTATTTT
CSVGPNTDTQYF
>TRBJ2-5|-|TRBV12-3/TRBV12-4|14|once
TGTGCCAACAGCCGCACCTCCGGGCCCTCGGAGCAGTACTTC
CANSRTSGPSEQYF
>TRBJ2-5|TRBD2|TRBV10-3|14|few
TGTGCCATCAGGCCGGGACTAACTCAAGAGACCCAGTACTTC
CAIRPGLTQETQYF
>TRBJ1-2|-|TRBV20-1|12|-
TGCAGTGCGAGAGGGCGGGGGGATGGCTACACCTTC
CSARGRGDGYTF
>TRBJ2-7|-|TRBV6-6|15|-
TGTGCCAGCAGCCCTTCCGGGTGGCCCGACTACGAGCAGTACTTC
CASSPSGWPDYEQYF
>TRBJ1-2|-|TRBV9|14|-
TGTGCCAGCAGCATAGGGGGGGGGAACTATGGCTACACCTTC
CASSIGGGNYGYTF
>TRBJ2-3|-|TRBV7-9|13|few
TGTGCCAGCAGCTCCCCCAGGGGTGATACGCAGTATTTT
CASSSPRGDTQYF
>TRBJ1-5|-|TRBV12-3/TRBV12-4|12|-
TGTGCCAGCAGTTTCTACATCCAGCCCCAGCATTTT
CASSFYIQPQHF
>TRBJ1-1|-|TRBV13|12|-
TGTGCCAGCAGCTTAGGAGAGTATGAAGCTTTCTTT
CASSLGEYEAFF
>TRBJ2-1|TRBD2|TRBV12-3/TRBV12-4|16|-
TGTGCTGGCAGTTTAGTTAGGACTAGCGGGAGAGGCGAGCAGTTCTTC
CAGSLVRTSGRGEQFF
>TRBJ2-7|TRBD1|TRBV6-2/TRBV6-3|16|-
TGTGCCAGCAGTTACTTCCCGACAGGGCGCGGCTACGAGCAGTACTTC
CASSYFPTGRGYEQYF
>TRBJ2-4|TRBD1|TRBV5-5|15|-
TGTGCCAGCAGCCCATTGCTAGGGGGCGCGGACATTCAGTACTTC
CASSPLLGGADIQYF
>TRBJ1-2|-|TRBV6-4|13|-
TGTGCCAGCAGTGATTATTGGCGGGATGGCTACACCTTC
CASSDYWRDGYTF
>TRBJ2-7|TRBD2|TRBV29-1|17|-
TGCAGCGTTGAAGATCTGGGACTAGCGGGAGATTTGTACGAGCAGTACTTC
CSVEDLGLAGDLYEQYF
>TRBJ2-7|-|TRBV20-1|11|-
TGCAGTGCAAACAGGTTACACGAGCAGTACTTC
CSANRLHEQYF
>TRBJ2-1|-|TRBV29-1|11|-
TGCAGCGTTAGGAGAGACAATGAGCAGTTCTTC
CSVRRDNEQFF
>TRBJ2-1|TRBD2|TRBV18|17|-
TGTGCCAGCTCAATGCGGGAGGGCTCTTCCCCTATGAATGAGCAGTTCTTC
CASSMREGSSPMNEQFF
>TRBJ2-7|-|TRBV12-3/TRBV12-4|12|-
TGTGCCAGCACCCTCGGAGGGCGCGAGCAGTACTTC
CASTLGGREQYF
>TRBJ1-2|-|TRBV6-2/TRBV6-3|14|-
TGTGCCAGCAGTTACAATGGAGGGAACTATGGCTACACCTTC
CASSYNGGNYGYTF
>TRBJ2-1|TRBD1|TRBV9|13|few
TGTGCCAGCAGCACGCAGGGGGACAATGAGCAGTTCTTC
CASSTQGDNEQFF
>TRBJ1-2|TRBD1|TRBV4-2|19|-
TGTGCCAGCAGCCAAGGTAACCGGGACAGGGCGATCTACCCCTATGGCTACACCTTC
CASSQGNRDRAIYPYGYTF
>TRBJ2-3|-|TRBV20-1|19|-
TGCAGTGCTTTCTCTTTGGGGGGACTTTTAAGAGCTAGCACAGATACGCAGTATTTT
CSAFSLGGLLRASTDTQYF
>TRBJ2-7|-|TRBV6-5|13|-
TGTGCCAGCAGTTACACCCGGGGGTACGAGCAGTACTTC
CASSYTRGYEQYF
>TRBJ2-1|TRBD2|TRBV28|20|-
TGTGCCAGCAGTTCAACTGGGGCGGGAGGGCCTACGTCCTTCCACAATGAGCAGTTCTTC
CASSSTGAGGPTSFHNEQFF
>TRBJ2-7|-|TRBV12-3/TRBV12-4|14|once
TGTGCCAGTAATACGGCATCGGGACCCTACGGGCAGTACTTC
CASNTASGPYGQYF
>TRBJ2-5|-|TRBV20-1|14|-
TGCAGTGCCGAAACAAGGGGATTCAAAGAGACCCAGTACTTC
CSAETRGFKETQYF
>TRBJ2-7|-|TRBV5-5|15|few
TGTGCCAGCAGCCCAGGCGGTGTGCCCCCCTACGAGCAGTACTTC
CASSPGGVPPYEQYF
>TRBJ2-3|TRBD1|TRBV20-1|16|-
TGCAGTGCTAGAAGGCCGGCAGGGGGTTTCACAGATACGCAGTATTTT
CSARRPAGGFTDTQYF
>TRBJ2-1|-|TRBV29-1|14|-
TGCAGCGTTCGGGTATCGGCAGACTACAATGAGCAGTTCTTC
CSVRVSADYNEQFF
>TRBJ1-4|TRBD1|TRBV4-3|15|-
TGCGCCAGCAGCCAAGGGCAGGGGGTTGGTGAGGAACTGTTTTTT
CASSQGQGVGEELFF
>TRBJ1-1|TRBD1|TRBV4-2|15|-
TGTGCCAGCAGCCAAGATGGGACAGGTTACCCTGAAGCTTTCTTT
CASSQDGTGYPEAFF
>TRBJ1-2|-|TRBV20-1|12|-
TGCAGTGCTGCAGGGGAGAGCTATGGCTACACCTTC
CSAAGESYGYTF
>TRBJ2-1|-|TRBV29-1|10|few
TGCAGCGCCGGAAACAATGAGCAGTTCTTC
CSAGNNEQFF
>TRBJ1-2|TRBD1|TRBV4-3|17|few
TGCGCCAGCAGCCGGAATTCGCGACAGGGACTCGGGGATGGCTACACCTTC
CASSRNSRQGLGDGYTF
>TRBJ2-3|-|TRBV20-1|14|few
TGCAGTGCCCCTCTTGGCGATAGCACAGATACGCAGTATTTT
CSAPLGDSTDTQYF
>TRBJ2-1|TRBD2|TRBV6-5|16|-
TGTGCCAGCAGTTACTCGACTAGCGGGTTTTACAATGAGCAGTTCTTC
CASSYSTSGFYNEQFF
>TRBJ2-3|-|TRBV20-1|14|-
TGCAGTGCTAGAATTGGCGGTTACACAGATACGCAGTATTTT
CSARIGGYTDTQYF
>TRBJ1-4|-|TRBV20-1|15|-
TGCAGTGCTAGACTTACCGATACAACTAATGAAAAACTGTTTTTT
CSARLTDTTNEKLFF
>TRBJ2-1|TRBD2|TRBV7-8|15|-
TGTGCCAGCAGTTGGACTAGAGGCCTCTACGATGAGCAGTTCTTC
CASSWTRGLYDEQFF
>TRBJ2-5|-|TRBV13|14|-
TGTGCCAGCAGCTTAGAAGGGACCTCGGAGACCCAGTACTTC
CASSLEGTSETQYF
>TRBJ2-1|TRBD2|TRBV7-2|13|few
TGTGCCAGCAGCGGCCGGTGGGGGGGGGAGCAGTTCTTC
CASSGRWGGEQFF
>TRBJ1-2|TRBD1|TRBV11-3|16|-
TGTGCCAGCAGCTCAGGGACAGAGATTCCCCGCGGTGGCTACACCTTC
CASSSGTEIPRGGYTF
>TRBJ2-7|-|TRBV20-1|14|few
TGCAGTGCTAGAGATGACCTAAGGGCCTACGAGCAGTACTTC
CSARDDLRAYEQYF
>TRBJ1-2|-|TRBV7-2|15|few
TGTGCCAGCCAAACCCTAGGGATAGAAAACTATGGCTACACCTTC
CASQTLGIENYGYTF